Below, one T cell receptor beta chain is given with its context. This entry comes from a study of blood T cell repertoires in COVID-19. Study context: Samples of COVID-19 (acute and convalescent) were obtained from the United States, Italy and Spain. T cells, B-cell-depleted T cells, or PBMCs provided the cDNA or gDNA that served as material.

Adults between about 18 and 95 years of age took part from 20 to 25 US areas. Two consecutive negative NP/OP PCR tests, clearance, or resolved symptoms defined Cohort 3 recovery. Sequencing was performed with immunoSEQ multiplex PCR; in TCRdb, only in-frame clones are kept and a portion is missing. The table records roughly 500,000 clones, approximately 90% of them present only once. The length of the CDR3 is 18 residues. CDR1 is KGHDR and CDR2 is SFDVKD in the germline V gene. The junction had 6 bases not matched to a gene; V was cut back by 4 bases and J by 3 bases. The chain is built from TRBV24-1 and TRBJ2-1; 15 bases agree with TRBD2. This receptor was obtained from a woman aged 60-75 years who had recovered from COVID-19. The sequencing sample was made of PBMCs or T cells enriched from blood (not recorded which). The CDR3 DNA reads TGTGCCACCAGTGACCCAGGACTAGCGGGGGGGTTCTACAATGAGCAGTTCTTC. This translates into CATSDPGLAGGFYNEQFF.